This T cell receptor beta chain is drawn from a study of T cell changes during pregnancy in multiple sclerosis. Sequencing used immunoSEQ multiplex PCR; TCRdb keeps in-frame clones, though not all of them. Here the sample spans about 24,000 clones, 90% being singletons. Germline V lookup: CDR1 MNHEY, CDR2 SMNVEV (reference sequence). The V segment lost 5 bases and the J segment 4 bases; nucleotides outside the gene matches: 1. This CDR3 is 14 amino acids long. The source material was CD8+ T cells from peripheral blood mononuclear cells, sampled in the third trimester of pregnancy. The chain combines TRBV27 with TRBJ2-1, with TRBD2 identical over 11 bases. The receptor comes from a female donor in good health, enrolled as a control in a pregnancy study. CDR3 sequence reads: CASSPSGGYNEQFF. CDR3 nucleotides: TGTGCCAGCAGTCCTAGCGGGGGGTACAATGAGCAGTTCTTC.